The entry below describes one T cell receptor beta chain. The data were obtained in a study of blood T cell repertoires in COVID-19. On the study more broadly: Samples of COVID-19 (acute and convalescent) were obtained from the United States, Italy and Spain. Nucleic acid was either cDNA or gDNA, and it came from T cells, B-cell-depleted T cells, or PBMCs.

The germline V gene encodes CDR1 MNHNY and CDR2 SVGAGI (reference sequence). Germline trimming cut 6 bases from V and 6 bases from J; bases unmatched to any gene: 4. The CDR3 sequence is 12 residues long. Libraries were prepared by immunoSEQ multiplex PCR; TCRdb keeps only in-frame clonotypes and omits some of them. The sample records around 90,000 clones, about 92% being singletons. Sequenced: peripheral blood. The receptor's source is a woman aged 60-75 years with active COVID-19. The chain has TRBV6-6 and TRBJ1-1, with 7 nucleotides matching TRBD1. CDR3 residues: CASRGTDPEAFF. The DNA for the CDR3 is TGTGCCAGCAGGGGGACAGACCCTGAAGCTTTCTTT.